Listed below are T cell receptor beta chains from one sample, sequenced in a study of OX40 agonist ivuxolimab in advanced cancers. This table comes from immunoSEQ multiplex PCR, and its TCRdb copy is limited to in-frame clones, with some not included. The table includes tens of thousands of clones, around 85% detected once. The sample consisted of CD4+ or CD8+ T cells sorted from blood, taken in a trial of the OX40 agonist ivuxolimab. All receptors come from an adult with an advanced solid tumor such as melanoma, head and neck, liver or kidney cancer. Both conserved end residues are part of each CDR3. Each record gives: CDR3 length, V gene, D gene, J gene, clone size, CDR3 protein, CDR3 DNA. D genes are given only for firm matches. Size is stated for part of the rows, as once, few or many counts, or as a class when the clone is expanded.

14	TRBV6-5	-	TRBJ1-6	few	CASSFGGKYSPLHF	TGTGCCAGCAGTTTCGGGGGGAAGTATTCACCCCTCCACTTT
12	TRBV6-5	-	TRBJ2-4	-	CASSSSISIQYF	TGTGCCAGCAGTTCCAGCATCAGCATTCAGTACTTC
13	TRBV30	-	TRBJ2-7	few	CAWRIQRSSEQYF	TGTGCCTGGAGAATACAGCGGTCCTCCGAGCAGTACTTC
14	TRBV7-4	-	TRBJ2-1	-	CARTLSGYYNEQFF	TGTGCCAGGACTCTTAGCGGATATTACAATGAGCAGTTCTTC
15	TRBV6-1	-	TRBJ1-4	-	CASSLQGGDNEKLFF	TGTGCCAGCAGTTTACAGGGCGGGGATAATGAAAAACTGTTTTTT
13	TRBV25-1	TRBD1	TRBJ2-5	-	CASRGGFQETQYF	TGTGCCAGCAGAGGGGGCTTCCAAGAGACCCAGTACTTC
16	TRBV5-4	TRBD1	TRBJ2-1	-	CASSWAGTGSGNEQFF	TGTGCCAGCAGCTGGGCCGGGACAGGGAGTGGGAATGAGCAGTTCTTC
14	TRBV18	TRBD1	TRBJ1-1	-	CASSPGTGKTEAFF	TGTGCCAGCTCACCCGGGACAGGGAAAACTGAAGCTTTCTTT
14	TRBV29-1	-	TRBJ2-2	-	CSAFQPANTGELFF	TGCAGCGCCTTCCAGCCCGCGAACACCGGGGAGCTGTTTTTT
16	TRBV30	TRBD1	TRBJ2-2	-	CAWSSKDRGMTGELFF	TGTGCCTGGAGTTCAAAAGACAGGGGGATGACCGGGGAGCTGTTTTTT
14	TRBV18	-	TRBJ1-5	-	CASSPSGGLQPQHF	TGTGCCAGCTCACCATCGGGGGGTCTGCAGCCCCAGCATTTT
12	TRBV5-6	TRBD1	TRBJ1-1	-	CASSSDRLGAFF	TGTGCCAGCAGCTCGGACAGGCTTGGGGCTTTCTTT
12	TRBV7-9	-	TRBJ1-1	few	CASSTPITEAFF	TGTGCCAGCAGCACACCGATCACTGAAGCTTTCTTT
12	TRBV14	-	TRBJ2-7	once	CASSQMRFEQYF	TGTGCCAGCAGCCAAATGCGGTTCGAGCAGTACTTC
17	TRBV9	-	TRBJ1-1	-	CASSPPRSSLRNTEAFF	TGTGCCAGCAGCCCTCCCAGATCCTCTCTTCGGAACACTGAAGCTTTCTTT
11	TRBV11-2	-	TRBJ2-3	-	CASSLGGAQYF	TGTGCCAGCAGCTTAGGTGGGGCGCAGTATTTT
15	TRBV5-5	-	TRBJ1-2	-	CASSTAGFREYGYTF	TGTGCCAGCAGCACCGCAGGGTTTCGGGAGTATGGCTACACCTTC
16	TRBV2	-	TRBJ2-7	-	CASSAGFRGARYEQYF	TGTGCCAGCAGTGCGGGGTTCAGGGGAGCTAGGTACGAGCAGTACTTC
12	TRBV29-1	-	TRBJ2-7	-	CSVKDMEYEQYF	TGCAGCGTCAAGGATATGGAATACGAGCAGTACTTC
13	TRBV11-3	-	TRBJ1-1	-	CASSRQENTEAFF	TGTGCCAGCAGCCGCCAAGAGAACACTGAAGCTTTCTTT
15	TRBV25-1	-	TRBJ1-2	-	CASSPRTSGGYGYTF	TGTGCCAGCAGCCCTAGGACATCGGGTGGATATGGCTACACCTTC
14	TRBV2	-	TRBJ1-5	few	CASSSDYSNQPQHF	TGTGCCAGCAGTTCAGATTATAGCAATCAGCCCCAGCATTTT
11	TRBV4-1	-	TRBJ1-3	-	CASSQGNTIYF	TGCGCCAGCAGCCAAGGAAACACCATATATTTT
15	TRBV30	-	TRBJ1-5	few	CAWTGPGREDQPQHF	TGTGCCTGGACGGGACCTGGCAGGGAGGATCAGCCCCAGCATTTT
16	TRBV6-5	-	TRBJ1-2	-	CASSYSVMTENYGYTF	TGTGCCAGCAGTTACTCGGTAATGACAGAGAACTATGGCTACACCTTC
13	TRBV10-2	-	TRBJ1-1	-	CASRPDGNTEAFF	TGCGCCAGCAGGCCAGACGGTAACACTGAAGCTTTCTTT
15	TRBV29-1	TRBD1	TRBJ1-2	-	CSVEDHRGLGYGYTF	TGCAGCGTTGAAGATCATAGGGGGCTAGGCTATGGCTACACCTTC
12	TRBV19	-	TRBJ1-2	-	CASSMALRGYTF	TGTGCCAGTTCTATGGCTCTCCGTGGCTACACCTTC
13	TRBV2	-	TRBJ2-7	few	CATRGTGLYEQYF	TGTGCCACCCGGGGTACAGGGTTATACGAGCAGTACTTC
16	TRBV12-5	TRBD1	TRBJ1-1	-	CASGLGQGLENTEAFF	TGTGCTAGTGGTCTGGGACAGGGTCTAGAAAACACTGAAGCTTTCTTT
16	TRBV19	-	TRBJ2-3	-	CASSIGLDAYTDTQYF	TGTGCCAGTAGTATAGGATTGGACGCCTACACAGATACGCAGTATTTT
14	TRBV19	-	TRBJ1-2	-	CASSIWGGDYGYTF	TGTGCCAGTAGTATATGGGGAGGGGACTATGGCTACACCTTC
14	TRBV7-9	-	TRBJ2-7	-	CASSLRGGGHEQYF	TGTGCCAGCAGCCTGCGGGGAGGGGGGCACGAGCAGTACTTC
12	TRBV7-9	-	TRBJ2-3	-	CASSLTGDTQYF	TGTGCCAGCAGCTTAACGGGGGATACGCAGTATTTT
16	TRBV7-9	TRBD1	TRBJ2-2	-	CASPGQGGTNTGELFF	TGTGCCAGCCCAGGACAGGGCGGTACGAACACCGGGGAGCTGTTTTTT
16	TRBV5-4	TRBD2	TRBJ2-3	-	CASSPDPAGGKDTQYF	TGTGCCAGCAGCCCGGACCCAGCGGGAGGTAAAGATACGCAGTATTTT
14	TRBV28	TRBD1	TRBJ2-1	-	CASSTTTGADEQFF	TGTGCCAGCAGTACTACGACAGGGGCCGATGAGCAGTTCTTC
13	TRBV7-9	-	TRBJ2-7	-	CASSFPSSYEQYF	TGTGCCAGCAGCTTCCCCAGCTCCTACGAGCAGTACTTC
13	TRBV7-2	-	TRBJ1-5	-	CASSLWNNQPQHF	TGTGCCAGCAGCTTATGGAACAATCAGCCCCAGCATTTT
16	TRBV11-3	-	TRBJ1-1	-	CASSLRKLSDQVEAFF	TGTGCCAGCAGCCTACGAAAACTATCGGACCAGGTTGAAGCTTTCTTT
13	TRBV5-1	-	TRBJ1-4	-	CASSLPGDEKLFF	TGCGCCAGCAGCTTGCCCGGAGATGAAAAACTGTTTTTT
13	TRBV7-2	-	TRBJ2-6	-	CASSPPGANVLTF	TGTGCCAGCAGCCCGCCTGGGGCCAACGTCCTGACTTTC
13	TRBV7-9	-	TRBJ1-1	few	CASSLAVNPEAFF	TGTGCCAGCAGCTTAGCGGTAAACCCTGAAGCTTTCTTT
16	TRBV7-8	TRBD1	TRBJ2-1	medium-sized	CASSSSTGGFYNEQFF	TGTGCCAGCAGCTCCTCGACAGGGGGCTTTTACAATGAGCAGTTCTTC
14	TRBV2	-	TRBJ2-7	-	CASSYSAQGDEQYF	TGTGCCAGCAGTTACTCGGCTCAGGGCGACGAGCAGTACTTC
13	TRBV5-1	-	TRBJ2-1	-	CASFRDGYNEQFF	TGCGCCAGCTTCCGGGACGGCTACAATGAGCAGTTCTTC
13	TRBV7-6	-	TRBJ2-7	-	CASSAGPNYEQYF	TGTGCCAGCAGCGCAGGTCCAAACTACGAGCAGTACTTC
16	TRBV10-3	-	TRBJ1-4	few	CAISERDGVRNEKLFF	TGTGCCATCAGTGAGAGAGACGGGGTTAGGAATGAAAAACTGTTTTTT